This entry concerns a single T cell receptor beta chain. Trimming removed 6 bases at V and 5 bases at J, with 7 bases between. The CDR3 loop spans 11 amino acids. Germline loops: CDR1 WNHNN, CDR2 SYGVQD (reference sequence). Authors' processing steps: Amplification of reference gene primers was used by the study to estimate nucleated cell counts. Generated by immunoSEQ multiplex PCR, the TCRdb table keeps only in-frame clones and is missing some. The DNA gave D and trimming, while V, J and clone size come from that table. Here the sample spans around 150,000 clones, 80% being singletons. The sample comes from a study of blood T cell repertoires in COVID-19. The wider study: PBMCs, B-cell-depleted T cells, or T cells were the source of the cDNA or gDNA that made up the material.

The receptor was isolated from a woman aged 55 to 70 who had recovered from COVID-19. The sample consisted of PBMCs or T cells enriched from blood (not recorded which). The V and J genes are TRBV10-1 and TRBJ2-5, with D possibly TRBD2 on 6 matching bases. The CDR3 DNA reads as TGCGCCAGCAGCGGAGGGGAGACCCAGTACTTC. This gives the protein CASSGGETQYF.